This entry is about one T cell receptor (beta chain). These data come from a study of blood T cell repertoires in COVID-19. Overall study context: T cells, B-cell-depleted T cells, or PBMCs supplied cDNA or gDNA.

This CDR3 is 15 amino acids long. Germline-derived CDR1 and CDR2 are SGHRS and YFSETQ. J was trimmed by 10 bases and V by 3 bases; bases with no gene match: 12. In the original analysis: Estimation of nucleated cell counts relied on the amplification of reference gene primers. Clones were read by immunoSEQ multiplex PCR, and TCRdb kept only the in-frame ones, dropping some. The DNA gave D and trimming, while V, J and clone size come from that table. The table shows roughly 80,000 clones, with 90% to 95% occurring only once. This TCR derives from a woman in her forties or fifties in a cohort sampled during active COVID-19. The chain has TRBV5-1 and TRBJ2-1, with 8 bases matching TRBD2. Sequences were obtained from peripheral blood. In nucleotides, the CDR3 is TGCGCCAGCAGCTCCCGGGGGGGCCGAGATAGGGAGCAGTTCTTC. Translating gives CASSSRGGRDREQFF.